This TCR beta chain was captured in a study of blood T cell repertoires in COVID-19. Looking at the study overall: Samples taken during acute and convalescent COVID-19 were collected in the United States, Italy and Spain. PBMCs, B-cell-depleted T cells, or T cells were the source of the cDNA or gDNA that made up the material.

Per the study methods: Estimation of nucleated cell counts relied on the amplification of reference gene primers. Here immunoSEQ multiplex PCR was the method, and the copy in TCRdb shows in-frame clones only, minus some. V, J and clone size were drawn from that table, and D and trimming were deduced from the DNA. The sample includes some 150,000 clones, around four fifths seen only once; the top ten take under 2.5%. Trimming pared 0 bases from V and 4 bases from J, leaving 12 bases between. The CDR3 has 15 amino acids. Germline V gene data show CDR1 as MNHEY and CDR2 as SVGAGI. J is TRBJ1-1 and V is TRBV6-5; the D gene is possibly TRBD1 (5 bases). Source material: peripheral blood. This sequence originates from a man aged 70 or older with acute or convalescent COVID-19. This chain's CDR3 is CASSYSARGSTEAFF. CDR3 DNA: TGTGCCAGCAGTTACTCGGCTAGGGGTTCCACTGAAGCTTTCTTT.